The present T cell receptor (beta chain) was sequenced within a study of cytomegalovirus exposure and HLA in healthy donors. Primers for the PCR totalled 60 Vbeta and 13 Jbeta. The assay was immunoSEQ multiplex PCR, and TCRdb's table has in-frame clones only and misses some. Of about 93,000 clones listed, about 81% are singletons. Per germline, CDR1 SGHDT and CDR2 YYEEEE. This CDR3 region has 16 residues. V was pared by 3 bases and J by 1 base, with 9 bases of the junction left unmatched. The gene calls are TRBV5-6 and TRBJ2-5, with 7 bases that match TRBD2. The sequence derives from a woman between 40 and 55 years old in good health and CMV-seronegative. Sequenced material: PBMCs. As DNA, the CDR3 is TGTGCCAGCAGCTGGTGGGGGGGAGGCCTCCAAGAGACCCAGTACTTC. This gives the protein CASSWWGGGLQETQYF.